What follows are 15 T cell receptor beta chains derived from one specimen sequenced in a study of shared clonotypes between healthy human individuals. Profiling relied on immunoSEQ multiplex PCR, and the TCRdb table lists in-frame clones only, not all of them. The sample includes about a million clones, around 77% of them seen just once. Sample: memory CD4+ T cells from PBMCs. Documented subset: CD45RA-negative fraction. These receptors were obtained from a man aged 18 to 30 in good health. Some clones in this sample may be carry-over from other donors' samples.

CDR3 sequence: CSVEGQSSYEQYF. The CDR3 DNA sequence: TGCAGCGTTGAGGGGCAGAGCTCCTACGAGCAGTACTTC. The chain uses TRBV29-1 and TRBJ2-7; tentatively, D is TRBD1 (5 bases). V was pared by 3 bases and J by 0 bases, with 9 bases between. The CDR3 has 13 amino acids. Germline V gene data show CDR1 as SQVTM and CDR2 as ANQGSEA.

The chain recombines TRBV7-2 with TRBJ2-5; 8 bases agree with TRBD1. The CDR3 length is 14 residues. Germline V gene sequence: CDR1 SGHTA, CDR2 FQGNSA. V was pared by 3 bases and J by 5 bases, with 5 bases of the junction left unmatched. The CDR3 region has the DNA TGTGCCAGCAGCTTTGACAGGGGAACGGAGACCCAGTACTTC. This codes for CASSFDRGTETQYF.

CDR3 protein: CASSSPLTGLSEKLFF. Written as DNA, the CDR3 is TGTGCCAGCAGTTCCCCCCTTACAGGGTTGAGCGAAAAACTGTTTTTT. The rearrangement uses TRBV28 and TRBJ1-4; TRBD1 is a possible D gene (6 bases). The V gene lost 4 bases and the J gene lost 8 bases, with 20 bases spanning the gap. In germline, CDR1 is MDHEN, CDR2 SYDVKM. CDR3 size: 16 residues.

The J gene is TRBJ1-2, the V gene TRBV28; D may be TRBD1 (6 bases). The CDR3 is 16 residues long. The germline gives CDR1 MDHEN, CDR2 SYDVKM. The V end was cut by 3 bases, the J end by 8 bases, with 22 bases between. In DNA, the CDR3 is TGTGCCAGCAGTTTCTTGTGGGAGGGGGAGGCTGGCGGCTACACCTTC. This sequence encodes CASSFLWEGEAGGYTF.

This clone was recorded at least ten times. The sample contains more than one DNA sequence encoding this CDR3. The CDR3 sequence is CASSEGQNYQPQHF. For the CDR3, the DNA is TGTGCCAGCAGTGAAGGACAGAATTATCAGCCCCAGCATTTT. The chain links TRBV2 to TRBJ1-5; D possibly corresponds to TRBD1 (5 bases). The CDR3 has 14 amino acids. CDR1 is SNHLY, CDR2 FYNNEI, per germline. Trimming removed 1 base at V and 5 bases at J, with 9 bases between.

J is TRBJ2-5 and V is TRBV2; 12 bases match TRBD2. Germline V CDR1 and CDR2: SNHLY, FYNNEI. The V and J ends lost 5 bases and 0 bases, in that order; junction bases with no gene match: 4. The CDR3 consists of 16 residues. The chain's CDR3 is CASSTRTSGDQETQYF. CDR3 nucleotides: TGTGCCAGCAGTACCCGGACTAGCGGGGACCAAGAGACCCAGTACTTC.

This clone was counted at least ten times. Other DNA sequences of this sample code for an identical CDR3. This chain connects TRBV18 to TRBJ1-1, with unresolved D. The germline V gene encodes CDR1 KGHSH and CDR2 LQKENI. V dropped 1 base and J dropped 1 base, with 4 bases sitting between them. The CDR3 runs 13 residues. The CDR3 here is CASSPQGNTEAFF. The CDR3 DNA reads TGTGCCAGCTCACCACAGGGGAACACTGAAGCTTTCTTT.

This clone was observed a single time. The chain carries TRBV28 and TRBJ2-7; 13 positions match TRBD2. In germline, CDR1 is MDHEN, CDR2 SYDVKM. V shed 7 bases and J 1 base; nucleotides not matched to a gene: 4. This CDR3 has 15 residues. DNA of the CDR3: TGTGCCAGCACCCGACTAGCGGGAGGATCCTACGAGCAGTACTTC. Protein sequence: CASTRLAGGSYEQYF. Full variable domain (rest looked up from reference TRBV28 and TRBJ2-7): DVKVTQSSRYLVKRTGEKVFLECVQDMDHENMFWYRQDPGLGLRLIYFSYDVKMKEKGDIPEGYSVSREKKERFSLILESASTNQTSMYLCASTRLAGGSYEQYFGPGTRLTVT.

The chain carries TRBV11-2 and TRBJ2-1, with D tentatively TRBD1 (5 bases). The V gene lost 0 bases and the J gene lost 4 bases, with 10 bases spanning the gap. Germline CDR1 SGHAT, CDR2 FQNNGV. This CDR3 comprises 15 residues. The CDR3 sequence: CASSLEGQVYNEQFF. CDR3 nucleotides: TGTGCCAGCAGCTTAGAGGGGCAGGTATACAATGAGCAGTTCTTC. Full variable domain (remainder filled in from reference TRBV11-2 and TRBJ2-1): EAGVAQSPRYKIIEKRQSVAFWCNPISGHATLYWYQQILGQGPKLLIQFQNNGVVDDSQLPKDRFSAERLKGVDSTLKIQPAKLEDSAVYLCASSLEGQVYNEQFFGPGTRLTVL.

On this clone: The sample has other DNA sequences that encode this CDR3 too. This chain joins TRBV28 and TRBJ1-4; D perhaps matches TRBD1 (6 bases). This CDR3 has 15 residues. V gave up 2 bases and J gave up 5 bases, with 12 bases separating them. The germline V gene encodes CDR1 MDHEN and CDR2 SYDVKM. This chain's CDR3 is CASSLGGQSNEKLFF. The DNA for the CDR3 is TGTGCCAGCAGTTTAGGGGGGCAGTCCAATGAAAAACTGTTTTTT.

A note on this clone: Other nucleotide sequences in the sample specify the same CDR3. The rearrangement joins TRBV28 to TRBJ1-1, with 9 bases lining up with TRBD1. Trimming cost V 2 bases and J 1 base; bases outside gene matches: 5. The CDR3 is 16 residues long. Germline V gene data show CDR1 as MDHEN and CDR2 as SYDVKM. The CDR3 DNA sequence: TGTGCCAGCAGTTTACTACCGGGACAGGGGAACACTGAAGCTTTCTTT. This translates into CASSLLPGQGNTEAFF.

The chain joins TRBV20-1 to TRBJ2-7; D tentatively reads TRBD1 or TRBD2 (5 bases each). The CDR3 spans 11 residues. V shed 6 bases and J shed 8 bases, with 14 bases lying between them. CDR1 is DFQATT and CDR2 is SNEGSKA in the germline V gene (reference sequence). The CDR3 spells CSAGDGAKQYF. In DNA form, the CDR3 reads TGCAGTGCAGGGGACGGAGCAAAGCAGTACTTC.

The rearrangement joins TRBV7-2 to TRBJ2-5; D call uncertain. Germline V CDR1 and CDR2: SGHTA, FQGNSA. CDR3 length: 15 residues. V gave up 5 bases and J gave up 2 bases, with 15 bases separating them. CDR3 sequence reads: CASSRNRGSQETQYF. CDR3 nucleotide sequence: TGTGCCAGCAGCCGCAATAGAGGTTCACAAGAGACCCAGTACTTC.

This clone was counted at least ten times. The chain employs TRBV6-5 and TRBJ2-1; D is possibly TRBD2 (6 bases). Between the trimmed V and J ends, which lost 0 bases and 7 bases, there was a span of 16 bases. The CDR3 runs to 16 residues. Germline CDR1 reads MNHEY; CDR2 reads SVGAGI. The CDR3 DNA follows: TGTGCCAGCAGTTACTCGGCCGGGAGATCTGTGAATGAGCAGTTCTTC. Protein product: CASSYSAGRSVNEQFF.

About this clone: An end of the junction does not agree with germline; a read error may underlie this. This chain connects TRBV6-1 to TRBJ1-3; no clear D gene. In germline, CDR1 is MNHNS, CDR2 SASEGT. The CDR3 is 17 residues long. The CDR3 bases are TGTGCCATCAGTGAGTCTTCCTCGGTTGGCTCTGGAAACACCATATATTTT. Translated: CAISESSSVGSGNTIYF.